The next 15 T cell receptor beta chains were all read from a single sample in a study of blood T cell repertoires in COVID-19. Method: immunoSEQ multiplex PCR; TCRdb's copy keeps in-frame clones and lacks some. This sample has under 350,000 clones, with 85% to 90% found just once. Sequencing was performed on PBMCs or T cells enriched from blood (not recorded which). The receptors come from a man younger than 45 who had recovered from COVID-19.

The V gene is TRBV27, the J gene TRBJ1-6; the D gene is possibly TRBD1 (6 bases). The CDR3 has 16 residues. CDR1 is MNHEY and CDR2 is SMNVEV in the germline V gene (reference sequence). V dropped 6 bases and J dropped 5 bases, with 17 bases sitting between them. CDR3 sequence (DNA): TGTGCCAGCAGCTTAGGGGGGGTCACTAATAATTCACCCCTCCACTTT. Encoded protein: CASSLGGVTNNSPLHF.

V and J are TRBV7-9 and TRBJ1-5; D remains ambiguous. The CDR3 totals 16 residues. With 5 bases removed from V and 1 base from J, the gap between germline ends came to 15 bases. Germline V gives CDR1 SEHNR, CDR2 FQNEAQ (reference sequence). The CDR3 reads CASSGEGLVSNQPQHF. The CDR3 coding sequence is TGTGCCAGCAGCGGAGAGGGTTTGGTGAGCAATCAGCCCCAGCATTTT.

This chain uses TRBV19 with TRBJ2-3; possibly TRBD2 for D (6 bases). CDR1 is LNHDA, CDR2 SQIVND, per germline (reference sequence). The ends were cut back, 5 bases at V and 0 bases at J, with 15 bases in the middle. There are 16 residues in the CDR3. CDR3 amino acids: CASSRLWAGSTDTQYF. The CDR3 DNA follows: TGTGCCAGTAGTCGCCTTTGGGCGGGAAGCACAGATACGCAGTATTTT.

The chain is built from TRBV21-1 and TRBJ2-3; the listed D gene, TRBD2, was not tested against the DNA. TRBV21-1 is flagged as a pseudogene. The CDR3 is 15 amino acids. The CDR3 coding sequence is TGTGCCAGCAGCAAGCCTAGCGGTTACACAGATACGCAGTATTTT. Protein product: CASSKPSGYTDTQYF.

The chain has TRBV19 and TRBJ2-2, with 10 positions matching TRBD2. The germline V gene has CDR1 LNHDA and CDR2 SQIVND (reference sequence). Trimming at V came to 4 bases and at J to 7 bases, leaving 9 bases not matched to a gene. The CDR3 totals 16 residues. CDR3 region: CASSTLSGRANGELFF. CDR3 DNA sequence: TGTGCCAGTAGTACCCTCAGCGGGAGGGCCAACGGGGAGCTGTTTTTT.

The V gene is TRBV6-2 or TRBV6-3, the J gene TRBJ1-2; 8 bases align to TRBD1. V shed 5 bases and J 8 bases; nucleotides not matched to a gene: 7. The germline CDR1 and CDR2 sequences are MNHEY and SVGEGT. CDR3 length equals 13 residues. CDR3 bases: TGTGCCAGCAGTCTGGACAGGGCGGCAGGCTACACCTTC. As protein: CASSLDRAAGYTF.

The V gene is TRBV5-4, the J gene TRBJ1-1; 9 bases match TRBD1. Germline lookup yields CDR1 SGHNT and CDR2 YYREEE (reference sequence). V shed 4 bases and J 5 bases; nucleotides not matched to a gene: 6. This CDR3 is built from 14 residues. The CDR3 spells CASSPTQGATEAFF. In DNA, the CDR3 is TGTGCCAGCAGCCCCACACAGGGGGCGACTGAAGCTTTCTTT.

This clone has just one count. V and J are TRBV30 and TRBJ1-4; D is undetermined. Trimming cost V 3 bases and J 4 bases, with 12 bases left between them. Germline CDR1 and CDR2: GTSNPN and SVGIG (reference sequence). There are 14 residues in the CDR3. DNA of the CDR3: TGTGCCTGGAGCTCTGGCAGACTTAATGAAAAACTGTTTTTT. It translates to CAWSSGRLNEKLFF.

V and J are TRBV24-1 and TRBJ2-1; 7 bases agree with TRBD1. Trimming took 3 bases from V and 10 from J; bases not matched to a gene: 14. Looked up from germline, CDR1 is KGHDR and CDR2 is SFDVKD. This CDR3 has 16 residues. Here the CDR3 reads CATSDVPGQKRGEQFF. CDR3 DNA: TGTGCCACCAGTGATGTGCCGGGACAGAAGAGAGGCGAGCAGTTCTTC.

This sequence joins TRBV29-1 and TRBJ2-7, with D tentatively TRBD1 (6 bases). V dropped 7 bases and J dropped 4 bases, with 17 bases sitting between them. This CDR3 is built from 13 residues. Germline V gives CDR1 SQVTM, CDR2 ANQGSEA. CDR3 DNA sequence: TGCAGCGCAGGATGGGACATCCCATACGAGCAGTACTTC. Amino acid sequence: CSAGWDIPYEQYF.

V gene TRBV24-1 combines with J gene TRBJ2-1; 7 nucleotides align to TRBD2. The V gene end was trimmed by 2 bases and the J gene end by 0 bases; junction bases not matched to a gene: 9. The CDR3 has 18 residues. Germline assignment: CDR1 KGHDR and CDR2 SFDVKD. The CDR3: CATSDSSGRGSSYNEQFF. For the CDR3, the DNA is TGTGCCACCAGTGATTCCTCGGGGCGGGGGAGCTCCTACAATGAGCAGTTCTTC.

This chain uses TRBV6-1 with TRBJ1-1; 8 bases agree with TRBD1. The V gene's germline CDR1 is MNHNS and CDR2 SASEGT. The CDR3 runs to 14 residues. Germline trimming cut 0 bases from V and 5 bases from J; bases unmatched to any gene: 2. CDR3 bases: TGTGCCAGCAGTGAAGCACAGGGGGGGACTGAAGCTTTCTTT. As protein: CASSEAQGGTEAFF.

The CDR3 nucleotides read TGTGCCAGCAGTTTGGCAGGTGTCGGCTACACCTTC. It is translated as CASSLAGVGYTF. This chain connects TRBV12-3 or TRBV12-4 to TRBJ1-2, with D hard to call. The CDR3 is 12 amino acids. V shed 3 bases and J shed 8 bases, with 10 bases lying between them.

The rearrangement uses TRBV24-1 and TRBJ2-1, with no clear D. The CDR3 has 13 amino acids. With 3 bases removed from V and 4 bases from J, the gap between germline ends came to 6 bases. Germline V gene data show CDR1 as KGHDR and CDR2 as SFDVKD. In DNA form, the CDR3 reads TGTGCCACCAGTGATGCCCAGTACAATGAGCAGTTCTTC. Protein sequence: CATSDAQYNEQFF.

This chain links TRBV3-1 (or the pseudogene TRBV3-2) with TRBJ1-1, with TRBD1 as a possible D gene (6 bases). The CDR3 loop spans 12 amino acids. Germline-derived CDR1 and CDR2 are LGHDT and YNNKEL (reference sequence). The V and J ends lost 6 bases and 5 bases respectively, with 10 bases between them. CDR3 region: CASSFQGTEAFF. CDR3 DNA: TGTGCCAGCAGTTTCCAGGGGACTGAAGCTTTCTTT.